These 27 T cell receptor beta chains share one sample of origin, sequenced in a study of T cell repertoires in cytomegalovirus infection. MiXCR was run by TCRdb on the reads, yielding one entry per CDR3 protein. The sample lists around 280,000 distinct CDR3 sequences, 9.6% seen once, with 2% to 3% in the top ten. The sequenced material came from PBMCs. The receptors come from a human donor in good health (CMV status not recorded). Some clones in this sample may be carry-over from other donors' samples.

This clonotype was recorded a few times. The CDR3 protein is CSARLAGGPTDTQYF. The CDR3 region has the DNA TGCAGTGCAAGACTAGCGGGGGGGCCCACAGATACGCAGTATTTT. The chain has TRBV20-1 and TRBJ2-3; 14 bases agree with TRBD2. Per the germline V gene, CDR1 is DFQATT and CDR2 is SNEGSKA (reference sequence). The J segment lost 2 bases and the V segment lost 6 bases, leaving 4 bases of the junction unmatched. The CDR3 runs 15 residues.

This clonotype has at least ten counts. This chain connects TRBV14 to TRBJ2-5; TRBD1 agrees at 9 bases. This CDR3 has 17 residues. Germline CDR1 and CDR2: SGHDN and FVKESK. V dropped 0 bases and J dropped 10; count of bases not matched to a gene: 15. The CDR3 region has the DNA TGTGCCAGCAGCCAAGATTTGCCCGGGACAGGGAGAGGTGTCCAGTACTTC. It translates to CASSQDLPGTGRGVQYF.

The rearrangement links TRBV28 to TRBJ1-1; D is uncertain. V was cut by 5 bases and J by 4 bases, with 11 bases left in between. Per germline, CDR1 MDHEN and CDR2 SYDVKM. This CDR3 is 13 amino acids long. The CDR3 here is CASSPPGITEAFF. The CDR3 coding sequence is TGTGCCAGCAGTCCCCCAGGCATCACTGAAGCTTTCTTT.

This clonotype was seen repeatedly, ten times or more. Without the conserved terminal phenylalanine or tryptophan, this CDR3 likely stems from a read error. It is unclear where the CDR3 begins or ends on the DNA, so no DNA is shown, and the CDR3 is as TCRdb lists it. The chain combines TRBV10-2 with TRBJ2-7; the D call in the table, TRBD2, was not verified against the DNA. In germline, CDR1 is WSHSY, CDR2 SAAADI. The CDR3 is 14 residues long, ends included. The CDR3 region is CASSESTTSSDRVS.

In this sample, this clonotype turned up a few times. The CDR3 coding sequence is TGTGCCAGCGGGCCGGGTTTATGGAACTACAATGAGCAGTTCTTC. Translated: CASGPGLWNYNEQFF. This sequence joins TRBV6-1 and TRBJ2-1; D uncertain. This CDR3 spans 15 amino acids. Germline-derived CDR1 and CDR2 are MNHNS and SASEGT. With 8 bases removed from V and 3 bases from J, the gap between germline ends came to 17 bases.

There are a few counts of this clonotype. This chain joins TRBV7-2 and TRBJ1-1; D is uncertain. The V and J ends lost 4 bases and 2 bases respectively, with 8 bases between them. Germline loops: CDR1 SGHTA, CDR2 FQGNSA. This CDR3 has 13 amino acids. The CDR3, as DNA: TGTGCCAGCAGCTCCTCGCTTAACACTGAAGCTTTCTTT. Translated: CASSSSLNTEAFF.

This chain links TRBV28 with TRBJ2-5; perhaps TRBD2 as D (6 bases). Per germline, CDR1 MDHEN and CDR2 SYDVKM. V lost 5 bases, J lost 4 bases, and 17 bases lay in between. The CDR3 has 15 residues. The CDR3 coding sequence is TGTGCCAGCAGTGGGGTTGGAGGGTGGGGAGAGACCCAGTACTTC. Translating it yields CASSGVGGWGETQYF.

This clonotype was seen many times. The genes are TRBV7-2 and TRBJ2-2; TRBD1 matches at 12 bases. V shed 5 bases and J 2 bases; nucleotides not matched to a gene: 9. The CDR3 is made up of 18 amino acids. Germline-derived CDR1 and CDR2 are SGHTA and FQGNSA. The CDR3 here is CASSLRDRGRLNTGELFF. The CDR3 region has the DNA TGTGCCAGCAGCCTCCGGGACAGGGGGCGCCTAAACACCGGGGAGCTGTTTTTT.

In its sample, this clonotype was seen many times. The CDR3 coding sequence is TGTGCCAGCAGTGAACTCCGCGGGGGGGGGTCCATTACATCCTACGAGCAGTACTTC. Protein product: CASSELRGGGSITSYEQYF. This rearrangement joins TRBV25-1 to TRBJ2-7, with 9 bases that match TRBD2. V lost 2 bases to trimming and J lost 1 base; unmatched junction nucleotides: 15. Germline loops: CDR1 MGHDK, CDR2 SYGVNS. CDR3 length: 19 residues.

This clonotype was observed at least ten times. V gene TRBV25-1 combines with J gene TRBJ2-2; 9 bases are shared with TRBD1. The germline CDR1 and CDR2 sequences are MGHDK and SYGVNS. The trim removed 2 bases at V and 6 bases at J, leaving 19 bases unmatched. The CDR3 runs to 20 residues. This CDR3 reads CASSELRGTGNAEKAGELFF. In DNA form, the CDR3 reads TGTGCCAGCAGTGAACTTCGAGGGACAGGGAACGCGGAAAAGGCCGGGGAGCTGTTTTTT.

This clonotype was seen at least ten times. The chain employs TRBV2 and TRBJ1-4, with D possibly matching TRBD1 (6 bases). The CDR3 sequence is 15 residues long. CDR1 SNHLY and CDR2 FYNNEI come from the germline V gene. The V end lost 7 bases, the J end lost 0 bases, and 12 bases lay between the germline ends. This chain's CDR3 is CASTRQATTNEKLFF. The DNA of the CDR3 is TGTGCCAGCACTCGACAGGCCACAACTAATGAAAAACTGTTTTTT.

This clonotype was seen at least ten times. This chain joins TRBV7-9 and TRBJ2-7, with 7 bases identical to TRBD1. The CDR3 has 16 residues. V dropped 1 base and J dropped 4; count of bases not matched to a gene: 10. The germline CDR1 and CDR2 sequences are SEHNR and FQNEAQ (reference sequence). As DNA, the CDR3 is TGTGCCAGCAGCTTAGGGGACAGTCCTGTATTGTACGAGCAGTACGTC. Amino acid sequence: CASSLGDSPVLYEQYV.

This clonotype appeared many times. The V call is TRBV20-1, the J call TRBJ2-7; TRBD1 might be the D (6 bases). Germline V gene lookup returns CDR1 DFQATT and CDR2 SNEGSKA (reference sequence). The CDR3 is 10 residues long. Trimming took off 5 bases at V and 4 bases at J, with 6 bases between the two ends. The CDR3 reads CSAGQYEQYF. In DNA, the CDR3 is TGCAGTGCTGGACAGTACGAGCAGTACTTC.

This clonotype was picked up a small number of times. The chain employs TRBV5-5 and TRBJ1-5; D might be TRBD1 (5 bases). Looked up from germline, CDR1 is SGHKS and CDR2 is YYEKEE (reference sequence). The CDR3 is 14 residues long. The V gene lost 2 bases and the J gene lost 4 bases, with 10 bases spanning the gap. The CDR3 protein is CASSFMGGNQPQHF. For the CDR3, the DNA is TGTGCCAGCAGCTTTATGGGGGGGAATCAGCCCCAGCATTTT.

This clonotype came up many times. V gene TRBV7-2 combines with J gene TRBJ1-2; 11 nucleotides match TRBD1. Losses at the gene ends were 4 bases for V and 8 bases for J; bases not matched to a gene: 9. The CDR3 runs 15 residues. CDR1 and CDR2 (germline): SGHTA, FQGNSA. CDR3 in DNA: TGTGCCAGCAGCTCCCTCGGACAGGGGGCAAAAGGCTACACCTTC. Its protein product is CASSSLGQGAKGYTF.

This clonotype was seen more than once but under ten times. V is TRBV6-2 or TRBV6-3 and J is TRBJ2-3, with D possibly TRBD1 on 6 matching bases. The CDR3 runs 16 residues. Trimming removed 6 bases at V and 1 base at J, with 17 bases between. CDR1 and CDR2 from the germline V gene are MNHEY and SVGEGT. CDR3 region: CASRTGWLVGTDTQYF. The CDR3 nucleotides are TGTGCCAGCAGGACAGGATGGTTGGTTGGCACAGATACGCAGTATTTT.

The chain links TRBV4-3 to TRBJ2-1, with D unresolved. Germline V gene lookup returns CDR1 LGHNA and CDR2 YSLEER. The CDR3 length is 12 residues. Trimming took 0 bases from V and 13 from J, leaving 10 bases between them. CDR3 DNA sequence: TGCGCCAGCAGCCAAGATAGCACCAGACAGTTCTTC. Translated: CASSQDSTRQFF.

This clonotype was counted many times. The rearrangement links TRBV7-3 to TRBJ2-1, with 7 bases identical to TRBD2. This CDR3 comprises 13 residues. Germline lookup yields CDR1 SGHTA and CDR2 FQGTGA. Losses at the gene ends were 3 bases for V and 9 bases for J; bases not matched to a gene: 5. CDR3 in amino acids: CASSFTSVGEQFF. The CDR3 DNA is TGTGCCAGCAGCTTTACTAGCGTGGGTGAGCAGTTCTTC.

V is TRBV5-1 and J is TRBJ1-2, with no clear D. CDR1 SGHRS and CDR2 YFSETQ come from the germline V gene. The CDR3 totals 13 residues. V shed 9 bases and J shed 10 bases, with 22 bases lying between them. CDR3 sequence: CATLDEKMSDYTF. In nucleotides, the CDR3 is TGCGCCACCTTGGACGAGAAGATGTCCGACTACACCTTC.

This clonotype was seen at least ten times. This chain uses TRBV5-5 with TRBJ2-1, with TRBD2 identical over 11 bases. Germline-derived CDR1 and CDR2 are SGHKS and YYEKEE (reference sequence). The ends lost 4 bases at V and 10 bases at J; junction bases unmatched: 10. This CDR3 has 15 amino acids. The chain's CDR3 is CASSPWTSGPGEQFF. In DNA, the CDR3 is TGTGCCAGCAGCCCCTGGACTAGCGGGCCAGGGGAGCAGTTCTTC.

This clonotype was counted ten times or more. This sequence joins TRBV11-2 and TRBJ1-6; unclear D gene. Germline values: CDR1 SGHAT, CDR2 FQNNGV. V lost 5 bases to trimming and J lost 5 bases, with 10 bases between them. This CDR3 region has 14 residues. CDR3 sequence: CASSRGVDNSPLHF. CDR3 coding DNA: TGTGCCAGCAGCCGGGGAGTGGATAATTCACCCCTCCACTTT.

This clonotype was recorded at least ten times. The chain couples TRBV7-9 to TRBJ1-1, with 10 bases lining up with TRBD1. In germline, CDR1 is SEHNR, CDR2 FQNEAQ (reference sequence). The junction had 9 bases not matched to a gene; V was cut back by 4 bases and J by 7 bases. CDR3 size: 15 residues. The CDR3 spells CASSSPGTGADEAFF. The CDR3 nucleotides are TGTGCCAGCAGCTCCCCCGGGACAGGGGCGGATGAAGCTTTCTTT.

This clonotype was seen at least ten times. This sequence joins TRBV7-2 and TRBJ1-4, with TRBD1 identical over 9 bases. Germline CDR1 and CDR2: SGHTA and FQGNSA. Trimming removed 5 bases from V and 8 bases from J; junction bases left unmatched: 6. This CDR3 is 14 amino acids long. The CDR3 DNA reads TGTGCCAGCAGCCGGGACAGGGTGCGAGAAAAACTGTTTTTT. This codes for CASSRDRVREKLFF.

In this sample, this clonotype turned up many times. The chain has TRBV4-2 and TRBJ1-1, with TRBD1 as a possible D gene (5 bases). Germline loops: CDR1 LGHNA, CDR2 YNFKEQ. This CDR3 spans 15 amino acids. The ends were cut back, 1 base at V and 3 bases at J, with 12 bases in the middle. The CDR3 loop reads CASSQGGRGDTEAFF. The CDR3 DNA follows: TGTGCCAGCAGCCAAGGAGGTAGGGGCGACACTGAAGCTTTCTTT.

This chain links TRBV20-1 with TRBJ2-4, with 8 bases matching TRBD1. CDR3 length: 11 residues. Germline-derived CDR1 and CDR2 are DFQATT and SNEGSKA (reference sequence). Unmatched junction bases numbered 4, after V lost 7 bases and J lost 8 bases. DNA of the CDR3: TGCAGTGTACAGGGGGGCGACATTCAGTACTTC. Protein: CSVQGGDIQYF.

Many counts were recorded for this clonotype. V usage is TRBV7-3 and J usage is TRBJ2-3, with 12 bases identical to TRBD2. Germline V gene lookup returns CDR1 SGHTA and CDR2 FQGTGA. With V trimmed by 5 bases and J by 3 bases, 9 bases remained unmatched. This CDR3 has 17 amino acids. CDR3 in amino acids: CASSPEGLAGLTDTQYF. CDR3 nucleotide sequence: TGTGCCAGCAGCCCGGAAGGACTAGCGGGGTTGACAGATACGCAGTATTTT.

This rearrangement joins TRBV27 to TRBJ1-1; unclear D gene. CDR1 is MNHEY and CDR2 is SMNVEV in the germline V gene (reference sequence). The V and J ends lost 5 bases and 3 bases respectively, with 10 bases between them. This CDR3 has 13 residues. The CDR3 nucleotides read TGTGCCAGCAGTCCCTTCCTCCACACTGAAGCTTTCTTT. Amino acids: CASSPFLHTEAFF.